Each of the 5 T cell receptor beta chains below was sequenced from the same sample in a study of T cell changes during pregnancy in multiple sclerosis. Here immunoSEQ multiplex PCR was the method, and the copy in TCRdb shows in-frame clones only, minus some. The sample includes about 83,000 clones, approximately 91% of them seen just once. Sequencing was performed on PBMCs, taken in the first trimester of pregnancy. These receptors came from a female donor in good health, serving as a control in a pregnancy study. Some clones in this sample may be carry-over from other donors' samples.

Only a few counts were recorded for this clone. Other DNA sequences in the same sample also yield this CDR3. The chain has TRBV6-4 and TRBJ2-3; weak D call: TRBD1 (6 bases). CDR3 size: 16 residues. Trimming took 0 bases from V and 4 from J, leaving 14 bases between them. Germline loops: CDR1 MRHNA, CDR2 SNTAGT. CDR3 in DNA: TGTGCCAGCAGTGACTCTCAGGCAGGGGATTCAGATACGCAGTATTTT. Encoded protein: CASSDSQAGDSDTQYF.

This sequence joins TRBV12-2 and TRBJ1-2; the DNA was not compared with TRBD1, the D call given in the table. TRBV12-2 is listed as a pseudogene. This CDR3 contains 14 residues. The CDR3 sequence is CASHRDKGFYGYTF. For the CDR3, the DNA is TGTGCAAGTCACCGGGACAAGGGATTCTATGGCTACACCTTC.

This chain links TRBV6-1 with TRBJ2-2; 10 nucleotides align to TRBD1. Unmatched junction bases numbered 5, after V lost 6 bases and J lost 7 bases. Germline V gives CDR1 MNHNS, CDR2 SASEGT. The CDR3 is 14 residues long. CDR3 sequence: CASRGQGRVGELFF. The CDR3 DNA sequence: TGTGCCAGCAGGGGACAGGGGCGGGTCGGGGAGCTGTTTTTT.

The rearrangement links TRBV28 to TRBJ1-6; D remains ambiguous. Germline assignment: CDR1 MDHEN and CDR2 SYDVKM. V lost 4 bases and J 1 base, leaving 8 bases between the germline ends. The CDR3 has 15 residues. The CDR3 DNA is TGTGCCAGCAGTTCGGTCAGGTCCTATAATTCACCCCTCCACTTT. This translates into CASSSVRSYNSPLHF. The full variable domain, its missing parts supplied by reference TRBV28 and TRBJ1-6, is DVKVTQSSRYLVKRTGEKVFLECVQDMDHENMFWYRQDPGLGLRLIYFSYDVKMKEKGDIPEGYSVSREKKERFSLILESASTNQTSMYLCASSSVRSYNSPLHFGNGTRLTVT.

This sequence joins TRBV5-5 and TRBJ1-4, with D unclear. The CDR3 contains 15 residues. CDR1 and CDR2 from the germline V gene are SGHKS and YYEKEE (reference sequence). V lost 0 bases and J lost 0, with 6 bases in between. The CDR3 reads CASSLVETTNEKLFF. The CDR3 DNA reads TGTGCCAGCAGCTTGGTAGAAACAACTAATGAAAAACTGTTTTTT. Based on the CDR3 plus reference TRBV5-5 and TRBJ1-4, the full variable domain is DAGVTQSPTHLIKTRGQQVTLRCSPISGHKSVSWYQQVLGQGPQFIFQYYEKEERGRGNFPDRFSARQFPNYSSELNVNALLLGDSALYLCASSLVETTNEKLFFGSGTQLSVL.